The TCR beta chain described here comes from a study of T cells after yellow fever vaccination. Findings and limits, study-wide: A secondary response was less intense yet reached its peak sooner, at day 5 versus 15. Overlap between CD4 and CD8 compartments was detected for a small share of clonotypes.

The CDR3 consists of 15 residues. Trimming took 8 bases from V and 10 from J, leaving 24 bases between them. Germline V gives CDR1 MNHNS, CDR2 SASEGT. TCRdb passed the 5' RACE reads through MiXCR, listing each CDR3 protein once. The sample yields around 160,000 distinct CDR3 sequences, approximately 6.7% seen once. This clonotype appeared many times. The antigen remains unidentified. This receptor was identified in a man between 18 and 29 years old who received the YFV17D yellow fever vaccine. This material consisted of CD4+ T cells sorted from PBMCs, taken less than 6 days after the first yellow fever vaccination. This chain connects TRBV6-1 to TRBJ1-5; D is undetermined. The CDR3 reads CASADRRGGIDPQHF. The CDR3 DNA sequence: TGTGCCAGCGCCGATCGAAGAGGCGGAATCGATCCCCAGCATTTT.